This T cell receptor (beta chain) stems from a study of tumor-infiltrating lymphocytes in primary liver carcinoma. Whole-study findings and limits: Pairs of tumor regions overlapped more than tumor-adjacent and tumor-blood pairs did.

Comments on this clonotype: Its antigen is unidentified.

Constant-region priming of 500 to 550 ng total RNA yielded TCR beta cDNA. Slightly modified ARM-PCR with three nested multiplex PCR rounds yielded TCR beta libraries. With TRBV1-TRBV30 forward primers and a C-beta reverse primer, the first two PCR rounds were run for around 10 cycles each. MiXCR, run by TCRdb on the multiplex PCR reads, gives a single entry per CDR3 protein. The table includes about 320,000 distinct CDR3 sequences, about 60% detected once. The CDR3 sequence is 18 residues long. V was pared by 0 bases and J by 7 bases, with 12 bases of the junction left unmatched. Germline CDR1 is LGHNA and CDR2 is YSLEER. The study extracted blood RNA from unsorted whole blood and also extracted germline DNA.

The sample comprised peripheral blood. This sequence originates from a man in his forties with primary liver carcinoma and hepatitis B virus infection. The rearrangement uses TRBV4-3 and TRBJ2-1, with 10 bases lining up with TRBD2. The CDR3 reads CASSQDLASGRVYNEQFF. CDR3 nucleotides: TGCGCCAGCAGCCAAGATCTGGCTAGCGGGAGAGTCTATAATGAGCAGTTCTTC.